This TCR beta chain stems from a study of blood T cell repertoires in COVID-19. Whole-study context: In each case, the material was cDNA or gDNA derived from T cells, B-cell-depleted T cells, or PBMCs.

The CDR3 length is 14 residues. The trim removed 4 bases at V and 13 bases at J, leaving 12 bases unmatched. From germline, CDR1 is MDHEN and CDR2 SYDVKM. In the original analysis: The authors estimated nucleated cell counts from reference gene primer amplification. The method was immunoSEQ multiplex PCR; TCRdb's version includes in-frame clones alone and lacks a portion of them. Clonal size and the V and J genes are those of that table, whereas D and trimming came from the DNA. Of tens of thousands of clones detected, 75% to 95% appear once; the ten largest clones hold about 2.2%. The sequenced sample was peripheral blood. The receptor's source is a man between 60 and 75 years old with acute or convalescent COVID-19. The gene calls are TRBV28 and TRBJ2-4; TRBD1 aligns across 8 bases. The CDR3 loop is CASSSDRDGLIQYF. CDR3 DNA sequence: TGTGCCAGCAGTTCGGACAGGGATGGACTTATACAGTACTTC.